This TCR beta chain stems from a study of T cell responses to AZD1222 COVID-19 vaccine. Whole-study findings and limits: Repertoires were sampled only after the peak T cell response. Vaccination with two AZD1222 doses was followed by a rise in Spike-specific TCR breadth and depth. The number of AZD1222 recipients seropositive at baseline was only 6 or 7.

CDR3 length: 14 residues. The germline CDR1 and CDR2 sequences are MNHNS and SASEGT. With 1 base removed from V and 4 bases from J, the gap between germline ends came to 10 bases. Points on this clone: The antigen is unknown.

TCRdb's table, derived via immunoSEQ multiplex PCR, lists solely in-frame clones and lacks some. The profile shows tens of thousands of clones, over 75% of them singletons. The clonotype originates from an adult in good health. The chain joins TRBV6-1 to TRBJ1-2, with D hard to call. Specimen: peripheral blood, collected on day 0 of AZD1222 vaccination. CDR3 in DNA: TGTGCCAGCAGTGAAGTATGGGGAACCTATGGCTACACCTTC. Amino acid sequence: CASSEVWGTYGYTF.